There are a few counts of the clone carrying this T cell receptor beta chain. Its specificity is unknown. Repertoires were generated with immunoSEQ multiplex PCR, while TCRdb's copy carries only in-frame clones and drops some. Of about 54,000 clones listed, 80% to 90% were seen once; the top ten hold approximately 14%. This entry belongs to a study of T cell responses to AZD1222 COVID-19 vaccine. Trimming took 1 base from V and 0 from J, leaving 13 bases between them. The CDR3 runs to 16 residues. Germline assignment: CDR1 LGHDT and CDR2 YNNKEL (reference sequence). Study results and caveats: Nearly half of the spike-specific TCRs reportedly recognize variant regions that carry no mutations. Spike was spanned by vaccine-associated CD4 TCRs, with dominance at 160-218 and 743-854. Spike-specific TCR breadth and depth went up after people got two AZD1222 doses.

Sequenced here: peripheral blood, sampled 28 days after the second AZD1222 dose. V is TRBV3-1 (or the pseudogene TRBV3-2) and J is TRBJ2-7, with TRBD2 as a possible D gene (5 bases). The receptor was isolated from an adult who received the AZD1222 COVID-19 vaccine. The CDR3 bases are TGTGCCAGCAGCCAAGGCGGCGGACTTAACTCCTACGAGCAGTACTTC. Amino acids: CASSQGGGLNSYEQYF.